This T cell receptor (beta chain) was obtained from a study of post-analysis software for immune sequencing data. Whole-study context: Relapsing-remitting, secondary progressive and progressive-relapsing forms made up the multiple sclerosis disease courses.

Study-wide results and limits: Patients carried roughly 5 TRBV segments more frequently than controls did, and TRBV5-6, TRBV5-1 and TRBV20-1 were among them. Batch-mates among the samples co-clustered strongly by F measure. Significantly lower normalized Chao1 diversity was found in patients with multiple sclerosis relative to controls.

A remark on this clonotype: Its target is not known.

cDNA libraries for TCR beta contained unique molecular identifiers. Roughly 500,000 cDNA molecules were obtained from about 1 to 10 million T cells. One entry per CDR3 protein, called by TCRdb with MiXCR from the PCR reads. The sample has hundreds of thousands of distinct CDR3 sequences; roughly 27% are singletons. Trimming left V 5 bases short and J 7 bases short, with 23 bases between. There are 16 residues in the CDR3. Germline loops: CDR1 MDHEN, CDR2 SYDVKM. Sequencing was done on a sample of blood. This chain uses TRBV28 with TRBJ2-5; D tentatively fits TRBD1 or TRBD2 (7 bases each). This clonotype was sampled from a girl between 5 and 17 years old with multiple sclerosis. CDR3 sequence reads: CASSPALGGGGGTQYF. CDR3 DNA sequence: TGTGCCAGCAGTCCCGCCTTGGGAGGGGGCGGAGGGACCCAGTACTTC. The complete variable domain, with remaining parts taken from reference TRBV28 and TRBJ2-5, reads DVKVTQSSRYLVKRTGEKVFLECVQDMDHENMFWYRQDPGLGLRLIYFSYDVKMKEKGDIPEGYSVSREKKERFSLILESASTNQTSMYLCASSPALGGGGGTQYFGPGTRLLVL.